This T cell receptor (beta chain) came from a study of spatial heterogeneity in lung cancer. Looking at the study overall: Detection consistently yielded more beta chains than alpha chains.

Study-level results: TCRs found ubiquitously expanded in tumor appeared in blood more at resection than at follow-up.

Every TCR cDNA molecule bore its own unique molecular identifier. TCRdb re-analysed the 5' RACE reads in MiXCR, keeping a single row per CDR3 protein. In the table there are 45,000 to 55,000 distinct CDR3 sequences, approximately 5.3% of which are singletons. Time point noted: sample taken at primary tumor resection. The authors sequenced whole RNA from tumor, nontumor lung or frozen PBMC without sorting. This clonotype showed up many times. Its specificity is unknown. The V and J ends lost 7 bases and 8 bases, in that order; junction bases with no gene match: 7. The CDR3 loop spans 14 amino acids. The germline gives CDR1 MDHEN, CDR2 SYDVKM.

This sequence originates from a male donor with early-stage non-small cell lung cancer. The sequenced sample was PBMCs, obtained at surgery. This chain joins TRBV28 and TRBJ1-4; 10 nucleotides align to TRBD1. In DNA, the CDR3 is TGTGCCAGCAAAGGACAGGGGGAGTTGGAAAAACTGTTTTTT. It specifies CASKGQGELEKLFF.